This is a list of T cell receptor beta chains from one sample in a study of beta chain features in type 1 diabetes. The table came from immunoSEQ multiplex PCR; TCRdb's copy has only in-frame clones and leaves some out. This table holds under 20,000 clones, 50% found once. The sample consisted of stem cell memory CD4+ T cells from blood. The receptors stem from a man between 18 and 35 years old in good health. Both conserved end residues are part of each CDR3. Each record gives: V gene, CDR3 length, D gene, J gene, clone size, CDR3 protein, CDR3 DNA. The D gene is left open where the match is weak. Clone size is not always given. Where it is, it says once, few, many or a class for expanded clones.

>TRBV2|15|TRBD2|TRBJ2-7|-
CASREGLAGYYEQYF
TGTGCCAGCAGAGAGGGGCTAGCGGGTTATTACGAGCAGTACTTC
>TRBV28|20|TRBD2|TRBJ2-3|-
CASSLSVWSGGARSTDTQYF
TGTGCCAGCAGTCTATCCGTATGGAGCGGGGGGGCCAGGAGCACAGATACGCAGTATTTT
>TRBV10-3|16|TRBD1|TRBJ1-2|-
CAIRRSGTGPNYGYTF
TGTGCCATCAGAAGGTCCGGGACAGGGCCTAACTATGGCTACACCTTC
>TRBV7-9|13|-|TRBJ2-5|-
CASSLWEKETQYF
TGTGCCAGCAGCTTATGGGAGAAAGAGACCCAGTACTTC
>TRBV10-3|14|TRBD2|TRBJ2-7|-
CAISTSGISYEQYF
TGTGCCATCAGTACTAGCGGGATTTCCTACGAGCAGTACTTC
>TRBV29-1|12|-|TRBJ1-1|-
CSVRQGPTEAFF
TGCAGCGTACGTCAGGGTCCAACTGAAGCTTTCTTT
>TRBV7-2|15|TRBD2|TRBJ2-1|-
CASSFPGLAGNAQFF
TGTGCCAGCAGCTTTCCGGGACTAGCCGGAAACGCGCAGTTCTTC
>TRBV28|13|-|TRBJ2-7|few
CASSLAGANEQYF
TGTGCCAGCAGTTTGGCGGGGGCCAACGAGCAGTACTTC
>TRBV4-2|16|TRBD2|TRBJ2-1|-
CASSQDIAGGYNEQFF
TGTGCCAGCAGCCAAGATATAGCGGGAGGCTACAATGAGCAGTTCTTC
>TRBV28|16|TRBD1|TRBJ1-1|-
CASSSHPTGVRTEAFF
TGTGCCAGCAGTTCCCACCCGACAGGGGTTAGAACTGAAGCTTTCTTT
>TRBV5-1|14|-|TRBJ2-7|-
CASSFGGTEPEQYF
TGCGCCAGCAGCTTTGGCGGGACTGAACCCGAGCAGTACTTC
>TRBV30|13|-|TRBJ2-1|few
CAWSVGLDNEQFF
TGTGCCTGGAGTGTGGGGCTAGACAATGAGCAGTTCTTC
>TRBV7-2|14|-|TRBJ1-2|-
CASSLNGGTEGYTF
TGTGCCAGCAGCTTAAATGGGGGGACGGAGGGCTACACCTTC
>TRBV4-3|17|TRBD1|TRBJ1-3|-
CASSQDLNRGAGNTIYF
TGCGCCAGCAGCCAAGATCTGAACAGGGGAGCAGGAAACACCATATATTTT
>TRBV11-1|11|-|TRBJ2-7|-
CASSINYEQYF
TGTGCCAGCAGCATCAATTACGAGCAGTACTTC
>TRBV7-3|13|TRBD2|TRBJ2-7|-
CASSPGGPSEQYF
TGTGCCAGCAGCCCGGGAGGGCCATCCGAGCAGTACTTC
>TRBV21-1|15|-|TRBJ2-2|-
CASNHRGRVTGELFF
TGTGCCAGCAACCACAGGGGGCGGGTCACCGGGGAGCTGTTTTTT
>TRBV2|14|TRBD2|TRBJ2-2|-
CASSGLAGAGELFF
TGTGCCAGCAGTGGACTAGCGGGAGCCGGGGAGCTGTTTTTT
>TRBV7-9|14|TRBD1|TRBJ2-1|-
CASSSVTGGHEQFF
TGTGCCAGCAGCTCCGTAACAGGGGGGCATGAGCAGTTCTTC
>TRBV11-2|16|TRBD1|TRBJ2-6|-
CASSSQGYSVANVLTF
TGTGCCAGCAGCTCACAGGGGTACTCTGTGGCCAACGTCCTGACTTTC
>TRBV4-3|14|-|TRBJ2-1|-
CASSQGVQGNEQFF
TGCGCCAGCAGCCAGGGAGTTCAGGGGAATGAGCAGTTCTTC
>TRBV12-2|16|-|TRBJ2-7|-
CASRLQRTGTTYEQYF
TGTGCAAGTCGCTTACAGAGGACAGGAACAACCTACGAGCAGTACTTC
>TRBV18|13|TRBD1|TRBJ1-2|few
CASSEDRAYGYTF
TGTGCCAGCTCAGAGGACAGGGCTTATGGCTACACCTTC
>TRBV30|16|TRBD1|TRBJ1-3|-
CAWRGPAGQGADTIYF
TGTGCCTGGAGAGGCCCCGCCGGACAGGGGGCGGACACCATATATTTT
>TRBV4-3|15|-|TRBJ1-5|-
CASSQGPGVGQPQHF
TGCGCCAGCAGCCAAGGCCCAGGGGTGGGTCAGCCCCAGCATTTT
>TRBV6-5|16|TRBD2|TRBJ2-2|few
CASSYPLAGATGELFF
TGTGCCAGCAGTTACCCCCTAGCGGGAGCGACCGGGGAGCTGTTTTTT
>TRBV7-9|13|TRBD2|TRBJ2-1|few
CASSLGGGNEQFF
TGTGCCAGCAGCTTAGGGGGGGGTAATGAGCAGTTCTTC
>TRBV7-2|15|TRBD2|TRBJ2-3|-
CASSLAGASTDAQYF
TGTGCCAGCTCATTAGCGGGGGCTAGCACAGATGCGCAGTATTTT
>TRBV29-1|13|TRBD1|TRBJ2-7|-
CSVTDRGPDEQYF
TGCAGCGTGACAGACAGGGGGCCCGACGAGCAGTACTTC
>TRBV11-2|15|TRBD1|TRBJ1-5|few
CASSSGGSGNQPQHF
TGTGCCAGCAGCTCAGGGGGCTCTGGCAATCAGCCCCAGCATTTT
>TRBV19|16|-|TRBJ2-7|-
CASSNFWRGSRDEQYF
TGTGCCAGTAGTAACTTTTGGAGGGGTAGCAGGGACGAGCAGTACTTC
>TRBV19|15|-|TRBJ2-7|-
CASSPQTGGSYEQYF
TGTGCCAGTAGTCCACAGACAGGCGGCTCCTACGAGCAGTACTTC
>TRBV11-1|14|-|TRBJ2-3|-
CASSWGLNTDTQYF
TGTGCCAGCAGCTGGGGACTGAACACAGATACGCAGTATTTT
>TRBV5-1|14|TRBD1|TRBJ1-2|-
CASSLDRGLEGYTF
TGCGCCAGCAGCTTGGACAGGGGGCTAGAAGGCTACACCTTC
>TRBV2|15|-|TRBJ2-2|few
CASSPLASNTGELFF
TGTGCCAGCAGTCCTCTAGCGAGTAACACCGGGGAGCTGTTTTTT
>TRBV7-2|15|TRBD1|TRBJ2-2|-
CASSLTGGGSGELFF
TGTGCCAGCAGCTTAACAGGGGGAGGTTCCGGGGAGCTGTTTTTT
>TRBV5-1|15|TRBD2|TRBJ2-7|-
CASSSTSSGGYEQYF
TGCGCCAGCAGCTCCACCAGTAGCGGGGGCTACGAGCAGTACTTC
>TRBV10-3|15|-|TRBJ1-5|-
CAISESTEFYQPQHF
TGTGCCATCAGTGAGTCGACAGAGTTCTATCAGCCCCAGCATTTT
>TRBV6-5|14|TRBD1|TRBJ2-7|-
CASSETGPPYEQYF
TGTGCCAGCAGTGAGACAGGGCCCCCCTACGAGCAGTACTTC
>TRBV7-2|15|-|TRBJ2-5|-
CASSLADSDQETQYF
TGTGCCAGCAGCTTAGCGGACAGTGACCAAGAGACCCAGTACTTC
>TRBV6-5|14|TRBD1|TRBJ2-1|-
CASSYSTGAEEQFF
TGTGCCAGCAGTTACTCGACAGGGGCGGAAGAGCAGTTCTTC
>TRBV5-1|15|TRBD1|TRBJ1-2|-
CASSSETGENYGYTF
TGCGCCAGCAGCTCCGAGACAGGGGAGAACTATGGCTACACCTTC
>TRBV9|14|-|TRBJ2-3|-
CASSAVGNLDTQYF
TGTGCCAGCAGCGCCGTCGGGAACCTAGATACGCAGTATTTT
>TRBV25-1|17|-|TRBJ2-3|-
CASRARHGIQEAYTQYF
TGTGCCAGCAGGGCTCGCCATGGGATCCAGGAGGCATATACGCAGTATTTT
>TRBV18|11|-|TRBJ2-5|-
CASSPSETQYF
TGTGCCAGCTCACCATCGGAGACCCAGTACTTC
>TRBV29-1|16|TRBD1|TRBJ1-4|-
CSVASFSGGPNEKLFF
TGCAGCGTTGCCTCCTTTTCAGGGGGCCCTAATGAAAAACTGTTTTTT
>TRBV7-3|14|-|TRBJ1-1|-
CASSPSTGHTEAFF
TGTGCCAGCAGCCCCTCGACAGGACACACTGAAGCTTTCTTT
>TRBV9|16|TRBD1|TRBJ1-1|-
CASSVDEGARITEAFF
TGTGCCAGCAGCGTCGATGAGGGGGCGCGGATCACTGAAGCTTTCTTT
>TRBV19|13|-|TRBJ2-5|-
CASSLQGGETQYF
TGTGCCAGTAGTCTTCAGGGGGGAGAGACCCAGTACTTC
>TRBV30|13|TRBD1|TRBJ1-5|-
CAWTPGGGQPQHF
TGTGCCTGGACCCCAGGGGGCGGTCAGCCCCAGCATTTT
>TRBV9|14|TRBD1|TRBJ1-1|-
CASSPHGTGTEAFF
TGTGCCAGCAGCCCTCATGGGACAGGAACTGAAGCTTTCTTT
>TRBV30|13|TRBD2|TRBJ2-5|-
CAWSPAGGETQYF
TGTGCCTGGAGTCCAGCGGGGGGAGAGACCCAGTACTTC
>TRBV19|11|-|TRBJ2-7|-
CASSIFDEQYF
TGTGCCAGTAGTATTTTCGACGAGCAGTACTTC